Below are 22 T cell receptor beta chains sequenced from a single sample in a study of blood T cell repertoires in COVID-19 (TCRdb year 2020). The library was generated by the immunoSEQ multiplex PCR assay. In TCRdb, the immuneACCESS table is reduced to in-frame sequences with V and J assigned. These tables do not hold every clone; where another copy was compared, an unresolved V gene accounts for under half, and the others remain unexplained. Within this sample are roughly 300,000 clones, with 70% to 90% of them counted one time only. Together, the top ten hold 7.8% of the sample. Sequenced material: peripheral blood. These receptor sequences come from a woman aged 45-65 years who had recovered from COVID-19.

The chain uses TRBV7-6 and TRBJ1-6; no reliable D call. Germline assignment: CDR1 SGHVS and CDR2 FNYEAQ. V lost 2 bases to trimming and J lost 10 bases, with 9 bases between them. The CDR3 is made up of 13 amino acids. Written as DNA, the CDR3 is TGTGCCAGCAGCTTAACCGTGGAGTCACCCCTCCACTTT. Residues: CASSLTVESPLHF.

The genes are TRBV5-6 and TRBJ2-7, with no clear D. The CDR3 totals 13 residues. Looked up from germline, CDR1 is SGHDT and CDR2 is YYEEEE. Trimming took 3 bases from V and 2 from J, leaving 9 bases between them. The CDR3 loop is CASSSTPPYEQYF. CDR3 DNA sequence: TGTGCCAGCAGCTCGACACCTCCCTACGAGCAGTACTTC.

On this clone: Other nucleotide sequences in the sample specify the same CDR3. This chain uses TRBV12-3 or TRBV12-4 with TRBJ2-7; D is uncertain. There are 11 residues in the CDR3. V was cut by 5 bases and J by 0 bases, with 2 bases left in between. CDR3 sequence: CASSHSYEQYF. The CDR3 coding sequence is TGTGCCAGCAGTCACTCCTACGAGCAGTACTTC.

V is TRBV5-4 and J is TRBJ2-3; 8 bases fit TRBD2. V shed 4 bases and J 3 bases; nucleotides not matched to a gene: 4. This CDR3 comprises 14 residues. The germline V gene has CDR1 SGHNT and CDR2 YYREEE (reference sequence). For the CDR3, the DNA is TGTGCCAGCAGCCGTTTAGCGGGAACAGATACGCAGTATTTT. Translation gives CASSRLAGTDTQYF.

The chain employs TRBV10-3 and TRBJ1-1; D may be TRBD1 (5 bases). Germline V gene data show CDR1 as ENHRY and CDR2 as SYGVKD. The CDR3 is made up of 14 amino acids. The V gene lost 2 bases and the J gene lost 5 bases, with 12 bases spanning the gap. CDR3 sequence reads: CAISEPGMITEAFF. The CDR3 DNA follows: TGTGCCATCAGTGAGCCAGGGATGATTACTGAAGCTTTCTTT.

This clone was recorded a few times. This chain connects TRBV7-2 to TRBJ1-5, with 10 bases that match TRBD1. V shed 3 bases and J 7 bases; nucleotides not matched to a gene: 3. The CDR3 covers 14 residues. CDR1 and CDR2 from the germline V gene are SGHTA and FQGNSA. CDR3 loop: CASSLTGGRQPQHF. The CDR3 bases are TGTGCCAGCAGCTTGACAGGGGGCAGACAGCCCCAGCATTTT.

V usage is TRBV7-2 and J usage is TRBJ1-5; 8 bases align to TRBD1. The V segment lost 5 bases and the J segment 7 bases; nucleotides outside the gene matches: 10. CDR1 and CDR2 (germline): SGHTA, FQGNSA. The CDR3 is made up of 15 amino acids. The DNA for the CDR3 is TGTGCCAGCAGCCCGAGGACAGGGCGGGGGCAGCCCCAGCATTTT. Its translation is CASSPRTGRGQPQHF.

This rearrangement joins TRBV28 to TRBJ2-3, with 7 bases that match TRBD2. Trimming cost V 4 bases and J 4 bases; bases outside gene matches: 2. There are 13 residues in the CDR3. Germline lookup yields CDR1 MDHEN and CDR2 SYDVKM. CDR3 loop: CASSSAGADTQYF. CDR3 bases: TGTGCCAGCAGTTCTGCGGGAGCAGATACGCAGTATTTT.

The V call is TRBV5-4, the J call TRBJ2-4; D remains unclear. V dropped 1 base and J dropped 2 bases, with 10 bases sitting between them. The CDR3 consists of 15 residues. The germline V gene encodes CDR1 SGHNT and CDR2 YYREEE (reference sequence). The CDR3 is CASSLSGPSKNIQYF. CDR3 in DNA: TGTGCCAGCAGCTTGTCAGGTCCGTCCAAAAACATTCAGTACTTC.

This chain connects TRBV18 to TRBJ2-1; possible D gene TRBD1, 5 bases. CDR1 is KGHSH, CDR2 LQKENI, per germline. The V gene lost 3 bases and the J gene lost 12 bases, with 9 bases spanning the gap. The CDR3 extends over 11 amino acids. The CDR3 here is CASSPDRRQFF. CDR3 coding DNA: TGTGCCAGCTCACCCGACAGACGGCAGTTCTTC. Using reference TRBV18 and TRBJ2-1 for the parts outside the CDR3, the full variable domain is NAGVMQNPRHLVRRRGQEARLRCSPMKGHSHVYWYRQLPEEGLKFMVYLQKENIIDESGMPKERFSAEFPKEGPSILRIQQVVRGDSAAYFCASSPDRRQFFGPGTRLTVL.

The chain uses TRBV24-1 and TRBJ2-7, with TRBD2 identical over 7 bases. The CDR3 loop spans 13 amino acids. Trimming took 3 bases from V and 3 from J; bases not matched to a gene: 1. From germline, CDR1 is KGHDR and CDR2 SFDVKD. This CDR3 reads CATSDGGGYEQYF. DNA of the CDR3: TGTGCCACCAGTGATGGGGGGGGCTACGAGCAGTACTTC.

A few counts support this clone. This sequence joins TRBV7-6 and TRBJ2-7; 7 positions match TRBD1. Trimming cost V 5 bases and J 0 bases; bases outside gene matches: 7. CDR3 length equals 15 residues. Germline V lookup: CDR1 SGHVS, CDR2 FNYEAQ. CDR3 region: CASSPGQNPSYEQYF. The CDR3 DNA reads TGTGCCAGCAGCCCGGGACAGAACCCCTCCTACGAGCAGTACTTC.

This clone appeared once. The chain recombines TRBV6-1 with TRBJ1-2, with D perhaps TRBD1 (5 bases). The CDR3 is 13 residues long. The germline V gene encodes CDR1 MNHNS and CDR2 SASEGT. V dropped 3 bases and J dropped 8 bases, with 13 bases sitting between them. CDR3 bases: TGTGCCAGCAGTGATTCTGGGGGGTTCGGCTACACCTTC. It encodes CASSDSGGFGYTF.

The rearrangement uses TRBV18 and TRBJ2-1; the D gene is possibly TRBD1 (5 bases). Deletions cut 3 bases from V and 2 bases from J, with 14 bases between. Looked up from germline, CDR1 is KGHSH and CDR2 is LQKENI. CDR3 length: 16 residues. The CDR3 nucleotides read TGTGCCAGCTCACCGCAATCCCCAGGGACCTACAATGAGCAGTTCTTC. Protein product: CASSPQSPGTYNEQFF.

This clone occurred once. The rearrangement joins TRBV9 to TRBJ2-3, with D uncertain. In germline, CDR1 is SGDLS, CDR2 YYNGEE. This CDR3 is 13 amino acids long. Trimming removed 0 bases at V and 5 bases at J, with 7 bases between. CDR3 sequence reads: CASSVDAQDTQYF. The CDR3 coding sequence is TGTGCCAGCAGCGTAGACGCGCAAGATACGCAGTATTTT. The complete variable domain, with remaining parts taken from reference TRBV9 and TRBJ2-3, reads DSGVTQTPKHLITATGQRVTLRCSPRSGDLSVYWYQQSLDQGLQFLIQYYNGEERAKGNILERFSAQQFPDLHSELNLSSLELGDSALYFCASSVDAQDTQYFGPGTRLTVL.

This rearrangement joins TRBV5-1 to TRBJ2-3; maybe TRBD1 (5 bases). This CDR3 has 14 amino acids. Germline V gene lookup returns CDR1 SGHRS and CDR2 YFSETQ. V gave up 4 bases and J gave up 5 bases, with 14 bases separating them. CDR3 residues: CASSLRLRVDTQYF. Here the CDR3 DNA reads TGCGCCAGCAGCCTCCGTCTCAGGGTAGATACGCAGTATTTT.

J is TRBJ1-3 and V is TRBV29-1; a weak D match, TRBD1 (5 bases). The germline gives CDR1 SQVTM, CDR2 ANQGSEA. This CDR3 has 13 amino acids. V was trimmed by 1 base and J by 1 base, leaving 5 bases between them. CDR3 sequence: CSVEGQSGNTIYF. CDR3 DNA sequence: TGCAGCGTTGAAGGACAGTCTGGAAACACCATATATTTT.

The CDR3 region is CASGLGGGQETQYF. CDR3 bases: TGTGCTAGTGGTTTAGGTGGGGGGCAAGAGACCCAGTACTTC. This chain connects TRBV12-5 to TRBJ2-5; maybe TRBD2 (6 bases). Trimming removed 3 bases at V and 2 bases at J, with 10 bases between. Germline CDR1 and CDR2: LGHNT and FRNRAP. CDR3 length: 14 amino acids. The full variable domain, completed using reference TRBV12-5 and TRBJ2-5, is DARVTQTPRHKVTEMGQEVTMRCQPILGHNTVFWYRQTMMQGLELLAYFRNRAPLDDSGMPKDRFSAEMPDATLATLKIQPSEPRDSAVYFCASGLGGGQETQYFGPGTRLLVL.

This sequence joins TRBV4-1 and TRBJ2-1; 12 bases are shared with TRBD2. The CDR3 is 16 amino acids. Germline CDR1 is MGHRA and CDR2 is YSYEKL. Trimming took 4 bases from V and 5 from J; bases not matched to a gene: 6. The CDR3 loop is CASSPRTSGIHNEQFF. The CDR3, as DNA: TGCGCCAGCAGCCCCCGGACTAGCGGGATCCACAATGAGCAGTTCTTC.

The chain carries TRBV7-2 and TRBJ1-6, with TRBD1 as a possible D gene (5 bases). This CDR3 region has 14 residues. CDR1 and CDR2 (germline): SGHTA, FQGNSA. Trimming removed 4 bases from V and 6 bases from J, with 10 bases in between. In DNA, the CDR3 is TGTGCCAGCAGCTCCGGACAATTTAATTCACCCCTCCACTTT. Its translation: CASSSGQFNSPLHF.

This sequence joins TRBV6-4 and TRBJ1-1; 9 bases fit TRBD1. Germline CDR1 reads MRHNA; CDR2 reads SNTAGT. Trimming at V came to 6 bases and at J to 5 bases, leaving 7 bases not matched to a gene. The CDR3 extends over 14 amino acids. CDR3 in amino acids: CASRSDRGWTEAFF. The CDR3 coding sequence is TGTGCCAGCAGATCGGACAGGGGTTGGACTGAAGCTTTCTTT.

The chain is built from TRBV5-4 and TRBJ1-2, with a tentative D call TRBD1 (5 bases). V dropped 3 bases and J dropped 3 bases, with 12 bases sitting between them. CDR1 and CDR2 (germline): SGHNT, YYREEE (reference sequence). CDR3 length equals 14 residues. The DNA of the CDR3 is TGTGCCAGCAGCTGGCGGGGGATCGACTATGGCTACACCTTC. Protein sequence: CASSWRGIDYGYTF.